A single sample is the source of the 32 T cell receptor beta chains below, sequenced in a study of cytomegalovirus exposure and HLA in healthy donors. Only in-frame clones appear in the TCRdb table, and some are missing; sequencing was by immunoSEQ multiplex PCR. The sample records more than 150,000 clones, 84% being singletons. Sequences were obtained from PBMCs. The receptors were gathered from a man aged 18 to 30 in good health and CMV-seropositive.

The chain employs TRBV28 and TRBJ2-7, with D perhaps matching TRBD1 (6 bases). Germline CDR1 MDHEN, CDR2 SYDVKM. V lost 3 bases and J lost 2, with 11 bases in between. This CDR3 is built from 14 residues. The CDR3 coding sequence is TGTGCCAGCAGTTTCGGACAGACAACCTACGAGCAGTACTTC. Translated: CASSFGQTTYEQYF.

The gene calls are TRBV2 and TRBJ2-2; D might be TRBD1 (5 bases). V was shortened by 3 bases and J by 2 bases, with 7 bases between the two germline ends. This CDR3 contains 14 residues. Per the germline V gene, CDR1 is SNHLY and CDR2 is FYNNEI. The CDR3 spells CASSDRANTGELFF. As DNA, the CDR3 is TGTGCCAGCAGTGACAGGGCCAACACCGGGGAGCTGTTTTTT.

The chain uses TRBV2 and TRBJ1-5; TRBD1 might be the D (5 bases). Trimming stripped 6 bases from V and 7 bases from J, with 13 bases between. Germline CDR1 is SNHLY and CDR2 is FYNNEI. The CDR3 totals 13 residues. The CDR3 is CASRDQGFQPQHF. The CDR3 DNA reads TGTGCCAGCAGGGACCAGGGTTTCCAGCCCCAGCATTTT.

The genes are TRBV29-1 and TRBJ1-2; 7 nucleotides line up with TRBD1. This CDR3 spans 13 amino acids. V shed 6 bases, J shed 6 bases, and the junction held 10 bases outside the gene matches. Germline V gives CDR1 SQVTM, CDR2 ANQGSEA. The CDR3 DNA follows: TGCAGCGTGGATCAGGGGGGATTGGATGGCTACACCTTC. As protein: CSVDQGGLDGYTF.

The chain carries TRBV28 and TRBJ2-1, with TRBD1 matching over 8 bases. This CDR3 spans 13 amino acids. Germline V lookup: CDR1 MDHEN, CDR2 SYDVKM. The ends lost 2 bases at V and 6 bases at J; junction bases unmatched: 0. This CDR3 reads CASSLQGANEQFF. CDR3 sequence (DNA): TGTGCCAGCAGTTTACAGGGGGCCAATGAGCAGTTCTTC.

This chain uses TRBV6-1 with TRBJ2-2, with TRBD1 matching 9 bases. This CDR3 spans 15 amino acids. V trimming: 7 bases; J trimming: 4 bases; junction bases outside the gene matches: 7. Germline V gene sequence: CDR1 MNHNS, CDR2 SASEGT. CDR3 coding DNA: TGTGCCAGCATTATCGACAGGGGGGGCACCGGGGAGCTGTTTTTT. Amino acids: CASIIDRGGTGELFF.

The V and J genes are TRBV30 and TRBJ2-7, with 8 bases identical to TRBD2. Unmatched junction bases numbered 6, after V lost 0 bases and J lost 2 bases. The germline V gene encodes CDR1 GTSNPN and CDR2 SVGIG (reference sequence). This CDR3 region has 15 residues. The CDR3 loop is CAWSVLGTRAYEQYF. The CDR3 DNA reads TGTGCCTGGAGTGTACTAGGGACTAGGGCCTACGAGCAGTACTTC.

The V and J genes are TRBV7-2 and TRBJ1-2; 11 nucleotides agree with TRBD1. Germline V CDR1 and CDR2: SGHTA, FQGNSA. V trimming: 5 bases; J trimming: 8 bases; junction bases outside the gene matches: 7. The CDR3 is made up of 14 amino acids. The CDR3 bases are TGTGCCAGCAGCCCGGGGACAGGGGGACAAGGCTACACCTTC. This encodes CASSPGTGGQGYTF. The full variable domain, its missing parts supplied by reference TRBV7-2 and TRBJ1-2, is GAGVSQSPSNKVTEKGKDVELRCDPISGHTALYWYRQSLGQGLEFLIYFQGNSAPDKSGLPSDRFSAERTGGSVSTLTIQRTQQEDSAVYLCASSPGTGGQGYTFGSGTRLTVV.

This sequence joins TRBV5-1 and TRBJ2-7; 10 nucleotides agree with TRBD1. Per the germline V gene, CDR1 is SGHRS and CDR2 is YFSETQ. The length of the CDR3 is 14 residues. V was clipped by 4 bases and J by 6 bases; unmatched bases: 7. The CDR3 protein is CASSPGTGDPEQYF. The CDR3 region has the DNA TGCGCCAGCAGCCCCGGGACAGGGGACCCCGAGCAGTACTTC. Supplemented by reference TRBV5-1 and TRBJ2-7, the full variable domain reads KAGVTQTPRYLIKTRGQQVTLSCSPISGHRSVSWYQQTPGQGLQFLFEYFSETQRNKGNFPGRFSGRQFSNSRSEMNVSTLELGDSALYLCASSPGTGDPEQYFGPGTRLTVT.

This CDR3 is CASSQTSGRVEQYF. The CDR3 DNA reads TGTGCCAGCAGCCAGACTAGCGGGAGAGTCGAGCAGTACTTC. This chain uses TRBV27 with TRBJ2-7; TRBD2 agrees at 12 bases. Germline-derived CDR1 and CDR2 are MNHEY and SMNVEV (reference sequence). The junction had 6 bases not matched to a gene; V was cut back by 6 bases and J by 6 bases. The CDR3 length is 14 residues.

The chain uses TRBV27 and TRBJ2-5; 7 positions agree with TRBD1. The CDR3 is 15 residues long. V shed 3 bases, J shed 2 bases, and the junction held 6 bases outside the gene matches. The germline V gene encodes CDR1 MNHEY and CDR2 SMNVEV (reference sequence). CDR3 coding DNA: TGTGCCAGCAGTTTCTCATTACAGGGGCAAGAGACCCAGTACTTC. Its translation: CASSFSLQGQETQYF.

This clone was recorded many times. The chain uses TRBV5-1 and TRBJ2-3; 8 nucleotides line up with TRBD2. Trimming at V came to 5 bases and at J to 1 base, leaving 3 bases not matched to a gene. The CDR3 has 14 amino acids. Germline CDR1 is SGHRS and CDR2 is YFSETQ. Written as DNA, the CDR3 is TGCGCCAGCAGACCTAGCGGGCGCACAGATACGCAGTATTTT. Amino acid sequence: CASRPSGRTDTQYF.

The chain employs TRBV5-4 and TRBJ2-2, with TRBD2 matching over 8 bases. Germline CDR1 is SGHNT and CDR2 is YYREEE (reference sequence). V trimming: 0 bases; J trimming: 8 bases; junction bases outside the gene matches: 6. This CDR3 is built from 15 residues. CDR3 loop: CASSLVREEVGELFF. CDR3 DNA sequence: TGTGCCAGCAGCTTGGTGCGGGAGGAAGTTGGGGAGCTGTTTTTT.

The rearrangement uses TRBV14 and TRBJ2-3; a possible D gene is TRBD2 (6 bases). Trimming shortened V by 4 bases and J by 0 bases, and 14 bases separated the two germline ends. CDR1 is SGHDN, CDR2 FVKESK, per germline. The CDR3 runs to 16 residues. CDR3 nucleotide sequence: TGTGCCAGCAGCCTCACGGGACTCAAGAGCACAGATACGCAGTATTTT. It is translated as CASSLTGLKSTDTQYF.

The chain is built from TRBV5-4 and TRBJ1-4; 7 bases match TRBD1. J gave up 7 bases and V 3 bases, and 3 bases lay outside the gene matches. The CDR3 covers 13 residues. Germline V gene lookup returns CDR1 SGHNT and CDR2 YYREEE (reference sequence). The CDR3 region has the DNA TGTGCCAGCAGCTCCTACAGGGGTGAAAAACTGTTTTTT. Amino acids: CASSSYRGEKLFF.

V is TRBV27 and J is TRBJ2-3, with D maybe TRBD2 (5 bases). In germline, CDR1 is MNHEY, CDR2 SMNVEV (reference sequence). Trimming cost V 2 bases and J 5 bases, with 17 bases left between them. This CDR3 has 16 residues. CDR3 amino acids: CASSLISFTAGDTQYF. The CDR3 DNA reads as TGTGCCAGCAGTTTAATCTCGTTTACTGCGGGAGATACGCAGTATTTT.

The chain combines TRBV7-3 with TRBJ1-1, with 8 bases aligning to TRBD1. The length of the CDR3 is 15 residues. Germline-derived CDR1 and CDR2 are SGHTA and FQGTGA. V dropped 5 bases and J dropped 3; count of bases not matched to a gene: 8. The CDR3 DNA reads TGTGCCAGCAGCCCGACAGGGGTATTGGACACTGAAGCTTTCTTT. This gives the protein CASSPTGVLDTEAFF. The full variable domain, with the rest looked up from reference TRBV7-3 and TRBJ1-1, is GAGVSQTPSNKVTEKGKYVELRCDPISGHTALYWYRQSLGQGPEFLIYFQGTGAADDSGLPNDRFFAVRPEGSVSTLKIQRTERGDSAVYLCASSPTGVLDTEAFFGQGTRLTVV.

The genes are TRBV6-5 and TRBJ2-3, with a possible D match to TRBD2 (5 bases). V was cut by 3 bases and J by 4 bases, with 11 bases left in between. Germline V CDR1 and CDR2: MNHEY, SVGAGI. The CDR3 is 14 amino acids. DNA for the CDR3: TGTGCCAGCAGTTATGCCGGAGGCGCAGATACGCAGTATTTT. It translates to CASSYAGGADTQYF.

This chain connects TRBV12-5 to TRBJ1-5, with D maybe TRBD1 (5 bases). Germline V gene sequence: CDR1 LGHNT, CDR2 FRNRAP. The CDR3 runs 16 residues. The V and J ends lost 6 bases and 2 bases respectively, with 17 bases between them. CDR3 sequence (DNA): TGTGCTAGTGGCTGCCGACTCGCGGGGGGCAATCAGCCCCAGCATTTT. It encodes CASGCRLAGGNQPQHF.

The rearrangement links TRBV5-1 to TRBJ2-5; TRBD2 matches at 9 bases. The length of the CDR3 is 13 residues. CDR1 and CDR2 (germline): SGHRS, YFSETQ. The V gene end was trimmed by 4 bases and the J gene end by 5 bases; junction bases not matched to a gene: 3. In DNA form, the CDR3 reads TGCGCCAGCAGCCGTCTAGCGGGGGAGACCCAGTACTTC. Translated: CASSRLAGETQYF.

The chain is built from TRBV10-3 and TRBJ1-2; D call uncertain. Trimming took off 6 bases at V and 2 bases at J, with 10 bases between the two ends. The CDR3 covers 13 residues. Per germline, CDR1 ENHRY and CDR2 SYGVKD. Here the CDR3 DNA reads TGTGCCATCAGGATAGGAGGCAACTATGGCTACACCTTC. This sequence encodes CAIRIGGNYGYTF.

This clone has a handful of counts. The V and J genes are TRBV7-3 and TRBJ2-1; 7 bases align to TRBD2. The germline CDR1 and CDR2 sequences are SGHTA and FQGTGA. The CDR3 spans 15 residues. V shed 4 bases, J shed 6 bases, and the junction held 9 bases outside the gene matches. The CDR3 nucleotides are TGTGCCAGCAGCTGGGGCCCGGGGGGTCGCAATGAGCAGTTCTTC. Translated: CASSWGPGGRNEQFF.

The V and J genes are TRBV5-4 and TRBJ2-7; possible D gene TRBD2, 5 bases. Germline CDR1 SGHNT, CDR2 YYREEE (reference sequence). V dropped 0 bases and J dropped 3 bases, with 7 bases sitting between them. This CDR3 region has 13 residues. CDR3 in amino acids: CASSLGSGYEQYF. In DNA form, the CDR3 reads TGTGCCAGCAGCTTGGGCAGCGGCTACGAGCAGTACTTC.

V and J are TRBV28 and TRBJ2-1; 10 bases fit TRBD2. The CDR3 totals 16 residues. V lost 6 bases to trimming and J lost 1 base; unmatched junction nucleotides: 6. Per the germline V gene, CDR1 is MDHEN and CDR2 is SYDVKM. CDR3 in DNA: TGTGCCAGCAGCCAGAATAGCGGGAGGTCCTACAATGAGCAGTTCTTC. Translation gives CASSQNSGRSYNEQFF.

This rearrangement joins TRBV7-8 to TRBJ2-5; weak D call: TRBD2 (5 bases). Germline V CDR1 and CDR2: SGHVS, FQNEAQ. The CDR3 runs to 13 residues. The CDR3 sequence: CASHRERKETQYF. The CDR3 DNA reads TGTGCATCGCACCGGGAAAGAAAAGAGACCCAGTACTTC.

The chain joins TRBV18 to TRBJ2-4; D might be TRBD1 (6 bases). V gave up 6 bases and J gave up 1 base, with 19 bases separating them. The length of the CDR3 is 17 residues. Per the germline V gene, CDR1 is KGHSH and CDR2 is LQKENI. CDR3 protein: CASSPGTSSLAKNIQYF. CDR3 sequence (DNA): TGTGCCAGCTCCCCCGGGACATCGTCTCTCGCCAAAAACATTCAGTACTTC.

The CDR3: CASSADRATEAFF. As DNA, the CDR3 is TGTGCCAGCTCAGCTGACAGGGCCACTGAAGCTTTCTTT. The chain carries TRBV18 and TRBJ1-1, with 7 bases that match TRBD1. The CDR3 runs 13 residues. CDR1 KGHSH and CDR2 LQKENI come from the germline V gene. V shed 5 bases, J shed 4 bases, and the junction held 4 bases outside the gene matches.

This clone has more than one count but fewer than ten. The chain has TRBV7-7 and TRBJ2-5; 9 nucleotides match TRBD2. Germline values: CDR1 SSHAT, CDR2 FNYEAQ (reference sequence). The CDR3 spans 14 residues. V shed 1 base and J 4 bases; nucleotides not matched to a gene: 1. The CDR3 sequence: CASSLGGRGETQYF. Written as DNA, the CDR3 is TGTGCCAGCAGCTTAGGCGGGAGGGGAGAGACCCAGTACTTC. Full variable domain (remainder filled in from reference TRBV7-7 and TRBJ2-5): GAGVSQSPRYKVTKRGQDVTLRCDPISSHATLYWYQQALGQGPEFLTYFNYEAQPDKSGLPSDRFSAERPEGSISTLTIQRTEQRDSAMYRCASSLGGRGETQYFGPGTRLLVL.

The table lists this clone with a count of one. The genes are TRBV2 and TRBJ1-4, with a possible D match to TRBD1 (5 bases). Germline CDR1 SNHLY, CDR2 FYNNEI. The CDR3 sequence is 13 residues long. Trimming removed 6 bases from V and 4 bases from J, with 9 bases in between. For the CDR3, the DNA is TGTGCCAGCAGGACAGAAGTTAATGAAAAACTGTTTTTT. This translates into CASRTEVNEKLFF.

The CDR3 DNA is TGTGCCAGCAGGCGCGGGGGGACTAACTATGGCTACACCTTC. Translated: CASRRGGTNYGYTF. The chain links TRBV28 to TRBJ1-2, with D tentatively TRBD1 (5 bases). The germline CDR1 and CDR2 sequences are MDHEN and SYDVKM. The V end was cut by 6 bases, the J end by 0 bases, with 11 bases between. The CDR3 runs 14 residues.

The chain recombines TRBV10-3 with TRBJ2-1; D may be TRBD2 (6 bases). CDR1 ENHRY and CDR2 SYGVKD come from the germline V gene. The V and J ends lost 6 bases and 8 bases respectively, with 23 bases between them. This CDR3 spans 16 amino acids. The CDR3 DNA reads TGTGCCATCAGGGACTCCGGGACCCCCTCGGGAGATGAGCAGTTCTTC. This sequence encodes CAIRDSGTPSGDEQFF.

This chain connects TRBV6-5 to TRBJ2-3, with D possibly matching TRBD2 (6 bases). Germline V CDR1 and CDR2: MNHEY, SVGAGI. The CDR3 loop spans 16 amino acids. The V end lost 2 bases, the J end lost 4 bases, and 16 bases lay between the germline ends. DNA for the CDR3: TGTGCCAGCAGTTACGGGACTCTGGAGGCCCCAGATACGCAGTATTTT. Amino acids: CASSYGTLEAPDTQYF.